These 14 T cell receptor beta chains were sequenced from one sample in a study of T-cell reconstitution after alpha-beta-depleted transplantation in children. The TCRbeta library was prepared with unique molecular identifiers. TCRdb called the PCR reads again in MiXCR, with one record for every CDR3 protein. The data show around 78,000 distinct CDR3 sequences, roughly 13% seen once. Sequencing used PBMCs, mostly from graft donor cells, obtained 180 days after TCRalphabeta/CD19-depleted stem cell transplant. Receptors originate from a male patient between 2 and 15 years old who had a stem cell transplant for acute lymphoblastic leukemia, so the T cells may come from the graft donor.

This clonotype has a count of ten or more. The chain links TRBV27 to TRBJ2-2; D ambiguous. From germline, CDR1 is MNHEY and CDR2 SMNVEV (reference sequence). With 6 bases removed from V and 1 base from J, the gap between germline ends came to 15 bases. The CDR3 loop spans 16 amino acids. The CDR3 DNA reads as TGTGCCAGCAGCCCTCTAGAAACACTGAACACCGGGGAGCTGTTTTTT. Translation: CASSPLETLNTGELFF.

This clonotype occurred a few times. This sequence joins TRBV6-1 and TRBJ1-4; weak D call: TRBD1 (6 bases). The CDR3 is 15 amino acids. V was cut by 8 bases and J by 3 bases, with 16 bases left in between. Germline assignment: CDR1 MNHNS and CDR2 SASEGT. CDR3 bases: TGTGCCAGCGGTGGTTACAGGGTATCTAATGAAAAACTGTTTTTT. This sequence encodes CASGGYRVSNEKLFF.

Regarding this clonotype: Given a much more abundant clone one base away, this may be a read error. This sequence joins TRBV11-2 and TRBJ1-4, with 7 bases that match TRBD1. Germline CDR1 SGHAT, CDR2 FQNNGV. This CDR3 spans 13 amino acids. The CDR3 sequence is CASSSRGNEKPFF. In DNA form, the CDR3 reads TGTGCCAGCAGCTCCAGGGGGAATGAAAAACCGTTTTTT.

The chain carries TRBV10-3 and TRBJ1-4; the match to TRBD1 covers 7 bases. The CDR3 spans 13 residues. The V segment lost 10 bases and the J segment 5 bases; nucleotides outside the gene matches: 7. Germline V gene sequence: CDR1 ENHRY, CDR2 SYGVKD. DNA for the CDR3: TGTGCCACAAACAGGGGATGGAATGAAAAACTGTTTTTT. It encodes CATNRGWNEKLFF.

This clonotype was recorded many times. The chain joins TRBV10-3 to TRBJ2-7; D is perhaps TRBD1 (5 bases). Deletions cut 6 bases from V and 6 bases from J, with 15 bases between. Germline lookup yields CDR1 ENHRY and CDR2 SYGVKD. The CDR3 is 13 residues long. CDR3 protein: CAISTDTGPEQYF. The CDR3 DNA reads TGTGCCATCAGCACGGATACAGGCCCCGAGCAGTACTTC.

The chain carries TRBV7-9 and TRBJ2-7, with TRBD2 as a possible D gene (7 bases). Per the germline V gene, CDR1 is SEHNR and CDR2 is FQNEAQ (reference sequence). The V end was cut by 1 base, the J end by 3 bases, with 19 bases between. The CDR3 runs to 17 residues. This chain's CDR3 is CASSLGGQTSSLYEQYF. DNA for the CDR3: TGTGCCAGCAGCTTAGGGGGGCAGACTAGCTCCCTCTACGAGCAGTACTTC.

V and J are TRBV15 and TRBJ1-6; TRBD1 aligns across 10 bases. CDR3 length: 16 amino acids. CDR1 and CDR2 (germline): LNHNV, YYDKDF (reference sequence). J lost 7 bases, V lost 4 bases, and 7 bases had no gene match. The CDR3 is CATSKGKDRGNSPLHF. The CDR3 DNA reads as TGTGCCACCAGCAAAGGGAAGGACAGGGGGAATTCACCCCTCCACTTT.

The chain couples TRBV28 to TRBJ2-3; D not certain. From germline, CDR1 is MDHEN and CDR2 SYDVKM. The CDR3 contains 14 residues. The V end was cut by 2 bases, the J end by 1 base, with 7 bases between. CDR3 DNA: TGTGCCAGCAGTTTACTCCCTGGCACAGATACGCAGTATTTT. It yields the protein CASSLLPGTDTQYF.

The chain recombines TRBV20-1 with TRBJ2-3, with D maybe TRBD2 (5 bases). The CDR3 extends over 15 amino acids. V was clipped by 5 bases and J by 3 bases, with 18 bases between them. Germline V CDR1 and CDR2: DFQATT, SNEGSKA (reference sequence). This CDR3 is CSAWRGSKGTDTQYF. CDR3 sequence (DNA): TGCAGTGCTTGGAGAGGGAGTAAGGGTACAGATACGCAGTATTTT.

This chain connects TRBV6-5 to TRBJ1-2, with 9 bases aligning to TRBD1. This CDR3 region has 15 residues. The germline V gene encodes CDR1 MNHEY and CDR2 SVGAGI. V was clipped by 2 bases and J by 7 bases; unmatched bases: 8. CDR3: CASSYLHRGRGGYTF. The CDR3 bases are TGTGCCAGCAGTTACCTACACAGGGGGCGAGGTGGCTACACCTTC.

This clonotype was picked up many times. This CDR3 reads CAISGSGGEETQYF. The CDR3, as DNA: TGTGCCATCAGTGGTTCAGGGGGAGAAGAGACCCAGTACTTC. The gene calls are TRBV10-3 and TRBJ2-5, with 7 bases aligning to TRBD1. V lost 4 bases to trimming and J lost 3 bases; unmatched junction nucleotides: 5. The CDR3 spans 14 residues. Germline CDR1 is ENHRY and CDR2 is SYGVKD.

This clonotype was detected only a few times. CDR3 in amino acids: CASSVSGADTGELFF. The CDR3, as DNA: TGTGCCAGCAGCGTCTCGGGGGCCGACACCGGGGAGCTGTTTTTT. V is TRBV9 and J is TRBJ2-2; D possibly uses TRBD1 or TRBD2 (6 bases each). Germline lookup yields CDR1 SGDLS and CDR2 YYNGEE. Trimming cost V 2 bases and J 3 bases, with 11 bases left between them. The CDR3 spans 15 residues.

This clonotype was seen a handful of times. The junction and the germline gene differ at one end; a read error may be behind it. V usage is TRBV7-7 and J usage is TRBJ2-7; D may be TRBD1 (6 bases). This CDR3 is 15 amino acids long. The V gene's germline CDR1 is SSHAT and CDR2 FNYEAQ (reference sequence). CDR3 amino acids: CASSFGWGPAYEQYF. CDR3 DNA: TGTGCTAGCAGCTTCGGTTGGGGGCCTGCCTACGAGCAGTACTTC.

A few counts support this clonotype. The genes are TRBV27 and TRBJ2-1; D is unresolved. V was shortened by 5 bases and J by 0 bases, with 11 bases between the two germline ends. Germline assignment: CDR1 MNHEY and CDR2 SMNVEV (reference sequence). CDR3 length equals 15 residues. Written as DNA, the CDR3 is TGTGCCAGCAGTCCCATGGGTAGCTCCTACAATGAGCAGTTCTTC. This translates into CASSPMGSSYNEQFF.